Sequencing of this T cell receptor (beta chain) was carried out in a study of T cells in Graves' hyperthyroidism and ophthalmopathy. The ends were cut back, 7 bases at V and 4 bases at J, with 19 bases in the middle. The CDR3 is 15 amino acids. Germline CDR1 MNHEY, CDR2 SVGEGT. Details on this clonotype: What it recognizes is unknown.

Amplification of TCR beta CDR3 regions used RNA as the template. RT-PCR in the first round (using the HTBI primer set) targeted the TCR CDR3. MiXCR, applied by TCRdb to the multiplex PCR reads, yields one record per CDR3 protein. The sample holds some 320,000 distinct CDR3 sequences, 12% to 15% seen once. General observations from the study: A 13 V-J model separated ophthalmopathy from stable hyperthyroidism. Ophthalmopathy, as predicted by the model, came a median about six months after the prediction. Most thyroid clonotypes expanded above 0.001 were also detected in blood.

PBMCs were obtained from approximately 10 ml fresh peripheral blood. What was sequenced was blood. The sequence was obtained from a woman aged 40 to 49 with Graves' ophthalmopathy. V gene TRBV6-2 or TRBV6-3 combines with J gene TRBJ1-2; D gene ambiguous. CDR3 protein: CASTQSPVGGYGYTF. DNA for the CDR3: TGTGCCAGCACCCAAAGTCCAGTCGGCGGCTATGGCTACACCTTC.